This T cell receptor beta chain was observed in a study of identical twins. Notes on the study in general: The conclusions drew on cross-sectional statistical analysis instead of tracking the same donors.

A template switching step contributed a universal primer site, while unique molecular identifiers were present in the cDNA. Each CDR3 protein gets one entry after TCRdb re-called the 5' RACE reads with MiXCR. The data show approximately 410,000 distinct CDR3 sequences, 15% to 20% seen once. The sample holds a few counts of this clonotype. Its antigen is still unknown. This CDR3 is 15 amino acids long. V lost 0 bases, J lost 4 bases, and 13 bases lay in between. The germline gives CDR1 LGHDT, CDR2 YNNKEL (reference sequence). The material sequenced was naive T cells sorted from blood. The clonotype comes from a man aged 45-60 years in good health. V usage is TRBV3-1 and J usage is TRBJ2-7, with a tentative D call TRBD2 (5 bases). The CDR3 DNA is TGTGCCAGCAGCCAAGAAGTAGGACTCCAGTACGAGCAGTACTTC. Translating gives CASSQEVGLQYEQYF.